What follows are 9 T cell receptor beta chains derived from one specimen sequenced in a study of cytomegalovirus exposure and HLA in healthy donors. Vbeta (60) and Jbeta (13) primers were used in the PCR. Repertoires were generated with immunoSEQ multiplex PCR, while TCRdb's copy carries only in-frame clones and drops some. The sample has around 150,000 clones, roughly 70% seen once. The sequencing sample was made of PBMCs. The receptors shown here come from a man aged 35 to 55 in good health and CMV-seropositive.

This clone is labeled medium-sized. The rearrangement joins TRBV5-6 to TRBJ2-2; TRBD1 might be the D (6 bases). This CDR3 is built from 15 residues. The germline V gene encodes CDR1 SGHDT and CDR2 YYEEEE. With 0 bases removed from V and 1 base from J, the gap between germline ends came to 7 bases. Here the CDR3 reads CASSLGQVNTGELFF. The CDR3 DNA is TGTGCCAGCAGCTTGGGACAGGTGAACACCGGGGAGCTGTTTTTT.

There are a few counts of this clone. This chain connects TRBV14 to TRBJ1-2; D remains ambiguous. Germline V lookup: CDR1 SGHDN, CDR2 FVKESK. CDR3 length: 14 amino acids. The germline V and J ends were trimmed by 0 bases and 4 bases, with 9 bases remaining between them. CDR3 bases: TGTGCCAGCAGCCAAGATATCCAGTCCTATGGCTACACCTTC. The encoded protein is CASSQDIQSYGYTF.

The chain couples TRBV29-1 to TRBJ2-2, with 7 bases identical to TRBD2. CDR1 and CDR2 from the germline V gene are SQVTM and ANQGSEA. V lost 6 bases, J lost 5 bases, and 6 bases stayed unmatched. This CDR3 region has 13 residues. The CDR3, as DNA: TGCAGCGTAATGGGGCGGGGGACCGGGGAGCTGTTTTTT. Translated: CSVMGRGTGELFF.

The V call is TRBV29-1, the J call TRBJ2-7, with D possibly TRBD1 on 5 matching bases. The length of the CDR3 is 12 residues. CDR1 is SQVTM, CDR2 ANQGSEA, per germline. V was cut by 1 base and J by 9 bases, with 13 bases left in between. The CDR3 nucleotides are TGCAGCGTTGAAGGGTCAGGGTTCGGGCAGTACTTC. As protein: CSVEGSGFGQYF.

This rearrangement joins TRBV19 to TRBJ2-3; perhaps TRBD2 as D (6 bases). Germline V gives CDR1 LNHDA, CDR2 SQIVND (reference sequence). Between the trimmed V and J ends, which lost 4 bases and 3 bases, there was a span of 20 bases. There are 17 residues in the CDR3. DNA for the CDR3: TGTGCCAGTAGTAGTTCCCTCGCCGCGGGGCTTACAGATACGCAGTATTTT. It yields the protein CASSSSLAAGLTDTQYF.

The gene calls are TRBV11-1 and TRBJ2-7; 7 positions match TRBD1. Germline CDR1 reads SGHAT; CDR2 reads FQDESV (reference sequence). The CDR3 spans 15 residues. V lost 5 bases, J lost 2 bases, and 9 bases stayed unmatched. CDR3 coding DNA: TGTGCCAGCAGCACTCGACAGGGTATACCCTACGAGCAGTACTTC. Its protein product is CASSTRQGIPYEQYF.

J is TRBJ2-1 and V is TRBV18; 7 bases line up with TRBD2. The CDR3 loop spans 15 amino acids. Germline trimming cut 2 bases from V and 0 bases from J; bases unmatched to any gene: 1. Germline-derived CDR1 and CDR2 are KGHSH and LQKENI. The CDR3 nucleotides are TGTGCCAGCTCACCAATAGCGGGCTCCTACAATGAGCAGTTCTTC. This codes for CASSPIAGSYNEQFF.

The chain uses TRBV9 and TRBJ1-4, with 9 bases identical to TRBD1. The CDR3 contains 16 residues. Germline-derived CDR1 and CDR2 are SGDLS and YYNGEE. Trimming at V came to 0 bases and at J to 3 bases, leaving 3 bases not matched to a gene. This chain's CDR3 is CASSVEQGAANEKLFF. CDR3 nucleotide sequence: TGTGCCAGCAGCGTAGAACAGGGGGCCGCTAATGAAAAACTGTTTTTT.

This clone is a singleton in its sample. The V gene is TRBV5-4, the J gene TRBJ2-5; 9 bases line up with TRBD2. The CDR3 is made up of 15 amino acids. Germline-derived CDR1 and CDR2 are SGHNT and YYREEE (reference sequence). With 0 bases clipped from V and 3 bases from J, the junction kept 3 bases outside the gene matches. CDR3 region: CASSLGRGGKETQYF. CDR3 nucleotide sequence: TGTGCCAGCAGCTTGGGGCGGGGGGGAAAAGAGACCCAGTACTTC.